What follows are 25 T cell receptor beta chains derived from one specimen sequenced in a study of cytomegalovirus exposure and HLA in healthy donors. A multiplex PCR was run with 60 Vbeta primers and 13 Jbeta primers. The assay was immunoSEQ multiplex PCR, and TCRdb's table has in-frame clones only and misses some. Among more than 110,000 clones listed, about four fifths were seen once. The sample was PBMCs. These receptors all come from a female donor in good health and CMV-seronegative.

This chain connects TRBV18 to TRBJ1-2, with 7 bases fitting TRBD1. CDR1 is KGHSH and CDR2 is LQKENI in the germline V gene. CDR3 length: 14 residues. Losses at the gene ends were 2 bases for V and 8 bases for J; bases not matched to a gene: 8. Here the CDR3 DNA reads TGTGCCAGCTCACCAGTGAAGGGGGCGGAAGGCTACACCTTC. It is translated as CASSPVKGAEGYTF.

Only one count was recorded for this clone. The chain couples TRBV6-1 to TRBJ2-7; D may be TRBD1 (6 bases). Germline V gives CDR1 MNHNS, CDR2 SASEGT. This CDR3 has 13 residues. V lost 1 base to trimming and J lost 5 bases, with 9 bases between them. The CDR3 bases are TGTGCCAGCAGTGAAGGGGGGCTAGACGAGCAGTACTTC. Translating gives CASSEGGLDEQYF.

CDR3 sequence: CASSPHRTSGGTDTQYF. The CDR3 bases are TGCGCCAGCAGCCCACACCGGACTAGCGGGGGCACAGATACGCAGTATTTT. The V and J genes are TRBV5-1 and TRBJ2-3; TRBD2 matches at 12 bases. The germline V gene has CDR1 SGHRS and CDR2 YFSETQ. This CDR3 contains 17 residues. The trim removed 4 bases at V and 1 base at J, leaving 7 bases unmatched.

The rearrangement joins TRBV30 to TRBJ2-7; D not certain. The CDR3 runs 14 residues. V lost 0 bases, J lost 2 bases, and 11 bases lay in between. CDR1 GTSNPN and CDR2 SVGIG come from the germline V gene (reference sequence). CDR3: CAWSVGAMTYEQYF. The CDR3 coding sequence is TGTGCCTGGAGTGTGGGCGCCATGACCTACGAGCAGTACTTC. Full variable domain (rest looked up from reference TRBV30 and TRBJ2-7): SQTIHQWPATLVQPVGSPLSLECTVEGTSNPNLYWYRQAAGRGLQLLFYSVGIGQISSEVPQNLSASRPQDRQFILSSKKLLLSDSGFYLCAWSVGAMTYEQYFGPGTRLTVT.

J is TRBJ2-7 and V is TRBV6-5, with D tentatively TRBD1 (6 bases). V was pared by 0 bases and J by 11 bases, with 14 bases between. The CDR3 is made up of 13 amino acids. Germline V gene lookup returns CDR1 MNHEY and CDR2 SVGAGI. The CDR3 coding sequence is TGTGCCAGCAGTTACTCCTTCGACAGGTTCGAGTACTTC. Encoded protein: CASSYSFDRFEYF.

CDR3 protein: CASSRQGNQPQHF. DNA for the CDR3: TGTGCCAGCAGCCGACAGGGGAATCAGCCCCAGCATTTT. V and J are TRBV2 and TRBJ1-5; 8 nucleotides match TRBD1. Germline V gene data show CDR1 as SNHLY and CDR2 as FYNNEI. Trimming cost V 6 bases and J 4 bases; bases outside gene matches: 2. This CDR3 comprises 13 residues.

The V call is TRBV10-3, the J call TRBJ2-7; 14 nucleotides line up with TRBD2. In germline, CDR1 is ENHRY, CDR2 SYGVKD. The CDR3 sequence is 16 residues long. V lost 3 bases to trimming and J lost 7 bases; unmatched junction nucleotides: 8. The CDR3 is CAISDGTSGRTGEQYF. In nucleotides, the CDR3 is TGTGCCATCAGTGACGGGACTAGCGGGAGAACGGGGGAGCAGTACTTC.

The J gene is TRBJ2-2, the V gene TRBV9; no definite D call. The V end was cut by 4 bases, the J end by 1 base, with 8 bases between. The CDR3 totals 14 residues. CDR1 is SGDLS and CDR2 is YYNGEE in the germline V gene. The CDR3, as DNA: TGTGCCAGCAGCTCCCGACTGAACACCGGGGAGCTGTTTTTT. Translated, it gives CASSSRLNTGELFF.

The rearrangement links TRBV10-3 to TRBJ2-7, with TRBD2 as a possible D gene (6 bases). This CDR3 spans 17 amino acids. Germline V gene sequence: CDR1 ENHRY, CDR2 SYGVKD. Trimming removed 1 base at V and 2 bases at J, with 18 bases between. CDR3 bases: TGTGCCATCAGTGAGTTAGCGAGAGGAGGGCTAACCTACGAGCAGTACTTC. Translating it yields CAISELARGGLTYEQYF.

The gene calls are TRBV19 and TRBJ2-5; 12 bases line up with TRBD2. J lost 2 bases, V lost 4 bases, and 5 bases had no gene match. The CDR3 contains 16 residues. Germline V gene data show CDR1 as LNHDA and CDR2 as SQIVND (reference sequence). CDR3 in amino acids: CASSTDGLAGQETQYF. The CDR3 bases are TGTGCCAGTAGTACCGATGGACTAGCGGGACAAGAGACCCAGTACTTC.

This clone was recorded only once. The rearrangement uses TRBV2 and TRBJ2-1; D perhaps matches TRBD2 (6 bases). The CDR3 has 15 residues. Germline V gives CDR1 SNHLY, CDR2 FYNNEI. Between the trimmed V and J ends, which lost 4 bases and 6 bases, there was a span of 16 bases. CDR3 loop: CASSVRGGVLNEQFF. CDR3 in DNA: TGTGCCAGCAGTGTACGCGGCGGGGTGCTCAATGAGCAGTTCTTC.

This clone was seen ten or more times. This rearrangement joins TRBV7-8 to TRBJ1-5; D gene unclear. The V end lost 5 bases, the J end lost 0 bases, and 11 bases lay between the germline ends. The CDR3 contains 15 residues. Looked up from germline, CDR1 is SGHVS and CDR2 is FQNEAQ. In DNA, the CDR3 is TGTGCCAGCAGCCCAGCTCGGGTTAGCAATCAGCCCCAGCATTTT. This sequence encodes CASSPARVSNQPQHF. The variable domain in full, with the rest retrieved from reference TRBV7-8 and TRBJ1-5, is GAGVSQSPRYKVAKRGQDVALRCDPISGHVSLFWYQQALGQGPEFLTYFQNEAQLDKSGLPSDRFFAERPEGSVSTLKIQRTQQEDSAVYLCASSPARVSNQPQHFGDGTRLSIL.

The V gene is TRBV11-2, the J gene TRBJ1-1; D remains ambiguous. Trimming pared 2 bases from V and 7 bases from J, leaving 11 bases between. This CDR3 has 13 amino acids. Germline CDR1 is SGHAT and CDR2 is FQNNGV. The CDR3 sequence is CASSLPTRFEAFF. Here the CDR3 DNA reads TGTGCCAGCAGCTTACCCACTCGCTTTGAAGCTTTCTTT.

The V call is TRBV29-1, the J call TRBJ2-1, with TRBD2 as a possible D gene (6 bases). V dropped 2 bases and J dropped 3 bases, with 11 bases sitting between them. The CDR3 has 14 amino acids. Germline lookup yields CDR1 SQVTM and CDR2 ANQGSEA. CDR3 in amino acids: CSVEWASDYNEQFF. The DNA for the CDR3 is TGCAGCGTTGAATGGGCTAGCGACTACAATGAGCAGTTCTTC.

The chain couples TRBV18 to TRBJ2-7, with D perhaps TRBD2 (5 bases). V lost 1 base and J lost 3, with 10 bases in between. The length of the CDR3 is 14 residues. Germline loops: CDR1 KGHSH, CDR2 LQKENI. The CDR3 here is CASSPQGDHYEQYF. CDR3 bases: TGTGCCAGCTCACCACAGGGAGATCACTACGAGCAGTACTTC.

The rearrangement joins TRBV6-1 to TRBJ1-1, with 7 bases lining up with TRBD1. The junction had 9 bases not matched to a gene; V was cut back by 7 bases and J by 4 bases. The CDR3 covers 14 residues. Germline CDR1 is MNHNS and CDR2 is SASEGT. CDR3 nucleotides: TGTGCCAGCAAGTCTGGCAGGGGGACCACTGAAGCTTTCTTT. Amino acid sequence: CASKSGRGTTEAFF.

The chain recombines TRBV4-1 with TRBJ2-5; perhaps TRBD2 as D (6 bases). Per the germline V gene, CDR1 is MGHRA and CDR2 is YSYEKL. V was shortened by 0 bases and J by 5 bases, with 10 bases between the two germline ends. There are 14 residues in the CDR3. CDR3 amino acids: CASSQEGGRETQYF. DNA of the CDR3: TGCGCCAGCAGCCAAGAGGGAGGAAGGGAGACCCAGTACTTC.

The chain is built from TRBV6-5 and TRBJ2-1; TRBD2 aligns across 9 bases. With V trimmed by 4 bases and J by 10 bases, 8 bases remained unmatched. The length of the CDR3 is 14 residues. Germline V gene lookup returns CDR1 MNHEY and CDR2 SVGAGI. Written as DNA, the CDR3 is TGTGCCAGCAGTTTAAGCGGGAGGTTCCGGGAGCAGTTCTTC. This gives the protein CASSLSGRFREQFF.

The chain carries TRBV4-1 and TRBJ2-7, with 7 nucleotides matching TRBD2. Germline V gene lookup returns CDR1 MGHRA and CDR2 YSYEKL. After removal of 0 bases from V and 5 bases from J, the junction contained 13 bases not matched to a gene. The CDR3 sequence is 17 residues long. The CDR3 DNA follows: TGCGCCAGCAGCCAAGATATGATCGGGCGGGAGCTTAACGAGCAGTACTTC. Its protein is CASSQDMIGRELNEQYF.

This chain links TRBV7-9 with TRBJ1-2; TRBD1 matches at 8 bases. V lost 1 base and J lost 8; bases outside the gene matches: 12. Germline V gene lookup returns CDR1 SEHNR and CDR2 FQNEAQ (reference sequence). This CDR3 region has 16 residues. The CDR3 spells CASSLDPRGRYQGYTF. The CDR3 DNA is TGTGCCAGCAGCTTAGATCCCAGGGGGCGGTATCAAGGCTACACCTTC.

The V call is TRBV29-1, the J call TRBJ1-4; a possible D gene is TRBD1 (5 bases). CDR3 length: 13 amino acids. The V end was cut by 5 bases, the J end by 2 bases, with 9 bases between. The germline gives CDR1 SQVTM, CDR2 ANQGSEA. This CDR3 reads CSVLGPTNEKLFF. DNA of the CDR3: TGCAGCGTTCTGGGGCCGACTAATGAAAAACTGTTTTTT. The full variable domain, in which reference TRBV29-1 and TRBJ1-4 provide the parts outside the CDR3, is SAVISQKPSRDICQRGTSLTIQCQVDSQVTMMFWYRQQPGQSLTLIATANQGSEATYESGFVIDKFPISRPNLTFSTLTVSNMSPEDSSIYLCSVLGPTNEKLFFGSGTQLSVL.

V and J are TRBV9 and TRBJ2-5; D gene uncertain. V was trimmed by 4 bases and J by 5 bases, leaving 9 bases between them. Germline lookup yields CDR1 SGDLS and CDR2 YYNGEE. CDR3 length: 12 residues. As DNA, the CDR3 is TGTGCCAGCAGCCCCCGTGCGGAGACCCAGTACTTC. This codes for CASSPRAETQYF.

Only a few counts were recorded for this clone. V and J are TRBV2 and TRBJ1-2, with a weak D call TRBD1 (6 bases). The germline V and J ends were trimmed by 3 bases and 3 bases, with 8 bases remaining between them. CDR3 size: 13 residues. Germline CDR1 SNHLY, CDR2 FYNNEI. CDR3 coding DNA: TGTGCCAGCAGTGATGGGGGCCACTATGGCTACACCTTC. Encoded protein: CASSDGGHYGYTF.

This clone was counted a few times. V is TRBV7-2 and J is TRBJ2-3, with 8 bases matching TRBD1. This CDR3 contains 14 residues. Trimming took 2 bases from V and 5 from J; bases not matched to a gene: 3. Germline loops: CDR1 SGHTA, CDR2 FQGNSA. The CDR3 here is CASSLQGAIDTQYF. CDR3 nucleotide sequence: TGTGCCAGCAGCTTACAGGGGGCAATAGATACGCAGTATTTT.

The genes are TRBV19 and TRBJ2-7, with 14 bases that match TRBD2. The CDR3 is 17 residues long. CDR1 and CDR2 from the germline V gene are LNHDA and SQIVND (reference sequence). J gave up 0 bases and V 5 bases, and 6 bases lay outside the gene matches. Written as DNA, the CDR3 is TGTGCCAGTAGTTTGGGACTAGCGGGAGCAAGCTCCTACGAGCAGTACTTC. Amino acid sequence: CASSLGLAGASSYEQYF.